These T cell receptor beta chains were read from a single sample in a study of shared clonotypes between healthy human individuals. Only in-frame clones appear in the TCRdb table, and some are missing; sequencing was by immunoSEQ multiplex PCR. The sample carries about a million clones, about 80% recorded once. Input material: memory CD4+ T cells sorted from blood. These receptors were taken from a young man in good health. CDR3s include the opening cysteine and the closing phenylalanine or tryptophan. Each record gives: D gene, clone size, J gene, V gene, CDR3 DNA, CDR3 protein. The D gene is left open where the match is weak. Clone size is not always given. Where it is, it says once, few, many or a class for expanded clones.

NA once TRBJ2-3 TRBV5-1 TGCGCCAGCAGCTTCTATGGTGCAGATACGCAGTATTTT CASSFYGADTQYF
NA NA TRBJ2-3 TRBV19 TGTGCCAGTAGTATGTTGGCGGGAACAGATACGCAGTATTTT CASSMLAGTDTQYF
TRBD1 NA TRBJ2-7 TRBV6-5 TGTGCCAGCAGTTACGGGACAGGGCGTAACTACGAGCAGTACTTC CASSYGTGRNYEQYF
NA NA TRBJ2-7 TRBV5-1 TGCGCCAGCAGCTTGGAGCCAGGGGAGTCCTACGAGCAGTACTTC CASSLEPGESYEQYF
NA NA TRBJ2-7 TRBV6-5 TGTGCCAGCAGTTACGGGAGAACCTACGAGCAGTACTTC CASSYGRTYEQYF
NA once TRBJ2-3 TRBV4-1 TGCGCCAGCAGCCGCGGCCTTCCTGATACGCAGTATTTT CASSRGLPDTQYF
NA NA TRBJ1-1 TRBV15 TGTGCCACCCGCGACAGCTTAATCATGAACACTGAAGCTTTCTTT CATRDSLIMNTEAFF
TRBD1 NA TRBJ2-5 TRBV2 TGTGCCAGCAGTTTAGGACAGGGGGTTCAAGAGACCCAGTACTTC CASSLGQGVQETQYF
NA NA TRBJ1-6 TRBV27 TGTGCCAGCAGTCAGCGACAAAATTCACCCCTCCACTTT CASSQRQNSPLHF
NA few TRBJ1-1 TRBV2 TGTGCCAGCAGTGAATGGGCTGAAGCTTTCTTT CASSEWAEAFF
NA NA TRBJ2-4 TRBV29-1 TGCAGCGTGAAACAGGGACGTGGCATTCAGTACTTC CSVKQGRGIQYF
NA NA TRBJ2-7 TRBV6-1 TGTGCCAGCAGTAGTAGTCTCGAGCAGTACTTC CASSSSLEQYF
NA NA TRBJ2-6 TRBV28 TGTGCCAGCAGGCCTGGAAGCCCTGGGGCCAACGTCCTGACTTTC CASRPGSPGANVLTF
NA NA TRBJ2-7 TRBV7-2 TGTGCCAGCAGCTTAGCGGGGGACCGCTACGAGCAGTACTTC CASSLAGDRYEQYF
TRBD2 NA TRBJ2-7 TRBV5-5 TGTGCCAGCACCAAGCAGGCTAGCGGGATCTACGAGCAGTACTTC CASTKQASGIYEQYF
NA NA TRBJ1-1 TRBV5-4 TGTGCCAGCAGCTTGGTAGGGTTCGGAACTGAAGCTTTCTTT CASSLVGFGTEAFF
NA NA TRBJ1-5 TRBV2 TGTGCCAGCAGCCTAGAACAGGGAAGCAATCAGCCCCAGCATTTT CASSLEQGSNQPQHF
NA NA TRBJ2-7 TRBV10-2 TGCGCCAGCAGTGCGAGCGTTGTCGACGAGCAGTACTTC CASSASVVDEQYF
TRBD1 NA TRBJ2-3 TRBV11-2 TGTGCCAGCAGCTTAGATCTCGACAGGGCTACGCAGTATTTT CASSLDLDRATQYF
NA many TRBJ1-5 TRBV5-1 TGCGCCAGCAGTGTGAGGGGAGGAAATCAGCCCCAGCATTTT CASSVRGGNQPQHF
TRBD2 NA TRBJ2-1 TRBV19 TGTGCCAGTAGTATTGGGTGGCGGACTAGCGGGAGGAATGAGCAGTTCTTC CASSIGWRTSGRNEQFF
NA NA TRBJ2-1 TRBV10-1 TGCGCCAGTTCTCCCCACCTTACGGGACTCATCAATGAGCAGTTCTTC CASSPHLTGLINEQFF
NA NA TRBJ2-3 TRBV6-1 TGTGCCAGCAGTGAAGGTACAGGAGATACGCAGTATTTT CASSEGTGDTQYF
NA few TRBJ1-5 TRBV6-1 TGTGCCAGCAGTGAAAGTGGGGCAGAACCCTATCAGCCCCAGCATTTT CASSESGAEPYQPQHF
TRBD2 NA TRBJ2-2 TRBV5-4 TGTGCCAGCAGCCTCGGGGGGAGTACCGGGGAGCTGTTTTTT CASSLGGSTGELFF
NA NA TRBJ2-2 TRBV21-1 TGTGCCAGCAGCCAGGGGGGGAACACCGGGGAGCTGTTTTTT CASSQGGNTGELFF
NA once TRBJ2-7 TRBV29-1 TGCAGCGGGAGGGAGGGGGCTACCTACGAGCAGTACTTC CSGREGATYEQYF
TRBD1 NA TRBJ2-2 TRBV30 TGTGCTCGGGGACTGGGACAGGGGAAAACCGGGGAGCTGTTTTTT CARGLGQGKTGELFF
NA NA TRBJ2-3 TRBV11-2 TGTGCCAGCAGCTTAAGGAGCGGGTTTGAGGGGGATACGCAGTATTTT CASSLRSGFEGDTQYF
NA NA TRBJ1-5 TRBV6-1 TGTGCCAGCAGTGAAGCGTTGTCAAGGGTCGGGAATCAGCCCCAGCATTTT CASSEALSRVGNQPQHF
TRBD2 NA TRBJ2-3 TRBV18 TGTGCCAGCACCGGGAGTCTAGCGGGAGCAAGTACGCAGTATTTT CASTGSLAGASTQYF
TRBD2 NA TRBJ2-1 TRBV5-1 TGCGCCAGCGCGGGTAGCGGGGGTTACAATGAGCAGTTCTTC CASAGSGGYNEQFF
NA NA TRBJ1-2 TRBV11-2 TGTGCCAGCAGCCCCACCCAGGGTCAGGGAGGCTACACCTTC CASSPTQGQGGYTF
TRBD1 few TRBJ1-2 TRBV19 TGTGCCAGTAGTAGCCGACAGGGGGTCTATGGCTACACCTTC CASSSRQGVYGYTF
NA many TRBJ1-6 TRBV5-6 TGTGCCAGCAGCTACCCTACAGGATCACCCCTCCACTTT CASSYPTGSPLHF
NA NA TRBJ1-5 TRBV18 TGTGCCAGCTCACCAGCATTAGGGGGTGTTGGTCAGCCCCAGCATTTT CASSPALGGVGQPQHF
NA NA TRBJ2-7 TRBV6-6 TGTGCCAGCAGTTACTCCGTGGTCCCATACGAGCAGTACTTC CASSYSVVPYEQYF
NA NA TRBJ2-3 TRBV7-8 TGTGCCAGCAGCCTCGAAAAGGTTTGGGATACGCAGTATTTT CASSLEKVWDTQYF
NA NA TRBJ1-6 TRBV10-3 TGTGCCATCAGTGTACGGGATAATTCACCCCTCCACTTT CAISVRDNSPLHF
TRBD1 NA TRBJ2-5 TRBV2 TGTGCCAGCAGTGGACAGGGACAGGAGACCCAGTACTTC CASSGQGQETQYF
NA NA TRBJ2-3 TRBV9 TGTGCCAGCAGCGTAGGTGGGCGCGGCACAGATACGCAGTATTTT CASSVGGRGTDTQYF
NA NA TRBJ2-3 TRBV9 TGTGCCAGCAGCCCCGAACTAGCTTACTTTAGCACAGATACGCAGTATTTT CASSPELAYFSTDTQYF
TRBD1 NA TRBJ2-5 TRBV7-9 TGTGCCAGCAGCGCCGGGACAGGGGGTGAGACCCAGTACTTC CASSAGTGGETQYF
TRBD2 once TRBJ2-3 TRBV4-3 TGCGCCAGCAGCCGACTAGCGGGAGGGGCAGATACGCAGTATTTT CASSRLAGGADTQYF
TRBD2 NA TRBJ2-7 TRBV5-6 TGTGCCAGCAGCCCAAGCGGGATGGTGGCCTACGAGCAGTACTTC CASSPSGMVAYEQYF
NA NA TRBJ2-7 TRBV6-6 TGTGCCAGCAGGGGGGGACAAGACTACGAGCAGTACTTC CASRGGQDYEQYF
TRBD1 NA TRBJ2-7 TRBV18 TGTGCCAGCTCACTACTCGGGACAGGGGGGCCCTACGAGCAGTACTTC CASSLLGTGGPYEQYF
NA NA TRBJ2-1 TRBV30 TGTGCCTGGAGGAGGACTGGGAGCTCCTACAATGAGCAGTTCTTC CAWRRTGSSYNEQFF
TRBD2 few TRBJ2-3 TRBV6-1 TGTGCCAGCAGTGAATGGGGACTAACAGATACGCAGTATTTT CASSEWGLTDTQYF
NA NA TRBJ2-7 TRBV5-1 TGCGCCAGCAGCTTGTCAGCAGCCTCCTACGAGCAGTACTTC CASSLSAASYEQYF
TRBD1 NA TRBJ1-1 TRBV11-2 TGTGCCAGCAGCTGGGACAGGTTCCCTGAAGCTTTCTTT CASSWDRFPEAFF
NA NA TRBJ1-1 TRBV27 TGTGCCAGCAGTTTTACAGGGACAACTGAAGCTTTCTTT CASSFTGTTEAFF
NA NA TRBJ1-1 TRBV7-3 TGTGCCAGCAGCTCTCAGGGCGGCGAGAACACTGAAGCTTTCTTT CASSSQGGENTEAFF